This T cell receptor beta chain was retrieved from a study of identical twins. With no exceptions, donors were healthy Caucasians. This clonotype was seen many times. TCRdb independently ran MiXCR on the 5' RACE reads; one entry per CDR3 protein. The sample carries 240,000 or so distinct CDR3 sequences, roughly 7% recorded once. This sample also appeared in a second study, on yellow fever vaccine responses in identical twins.

The source is a woman between 18 and 29 years old in good health. The sample comprised memory (CD45RO+) T cells sorted from blood.

DNA for the CDR3: TGTGCCAGCAGTTCGTATGGACAGGGGCCCACAGATACGCAGTATTTT. Protein product: CASSSYGQGPTDTQYF. V gene TRBV12-3 or TRBV12-4 combines with J gene TRBJ2-3; 9 nucleotides agree with TRBD1. This CDR3 spans 16 amino acids. The junction had 7 bases not matched to a gene; V was cut back by 4 bases and J by 2 bases.